The rows below give T cell receptor beta chains drawn from one sample of a study. TCRdb re-called the 5' RACE reads with MiXCR, one entry per CDR3 protein. The sample includes some 44,000 distinct CDR3 sequences, approximately 30% of them seen just once. Sequenced material: tumor-infiltrating memory CD4+ T cells sorted from the breast tumor. Receptors originate from a female donor with breast cancer. CDR3s include the opening cysteine and the closing phenylalanine or tryptophan. A D gene is named only where the DNA matches it firmly. Rows give clone size only sometimes, using once, few, many, or a class for an expanded clone.

d_call clone_size cdr3_length j_call v_call cdr3_aa cdr3_nt
TRBD1 - 16 TRBJ2-2 TRBV5-6 CASSLADRVSTGELFF TGTGCCAGCAGCTTGGCCGACAGGGTGAGCACCGGGGAGCTGTTTTTT
TRBD1 - 19 TRBJ2-1 TRBV5-1 CASRPRDRGPPSSYNEQFF TGCGCCAGCAGACCCCGGGACAGGGGGCCTCCGAGCTCCTACAATGAGCAGTTCTTC
TRBD1 - 17 TRBJ2-3 TRBV15 CATSRDLGTGGTDTQYF TGTGCCACCAGCAGAGATCTTGGGACAGGGGGCACAGATACGCAGTATTTT
- medium-sized 12 TRBJ2-5 TRBV12-3/TRBV12-4 CASSPSLETQYF TGTGCCAGCAGTCCCTCCCTGGAGACCCAGTACTTC
TRBD1 - 16 TRBJ1-1 TRBV3-1 CASSPRDRGKNTEAFF TGTGCCAGCAGCCCCCGGGACAGGGGAAAAAACACTGAAGCTTTCTTT
- many 14 TRBJ2-1 TRBV5-1 CASSGSGFYNEQFF TGCGCCAGCAGCGGGAGCGGGTTTTACAATGAGCAGTTCTTC
TRBD2 - 17 TRBJ2-3 TRBV7-6 CASSSGLAGGPTDTQYF TGTGCCAGCAGCTCGGGACTAGCGGGAGGGCCAACGGATACGCAGTATTTT
- few 14 TRBJ2-7 TRBV19 CASSRLSRTYEQYF TGTGCCAGTAGTCGGCTGAGCCGGACCTACGAGCAGTACTTC
TRBD1 few 13 TRBJ1-1 TRBV5-1 CASSLQGRTEAFF TGCGCCAGCAGCTTACAGGGGCGGACTGAAGCTTTCTTT
TRBD1 - 15 TRBJ2-7 TRBV15 CATSGPTGGDYEQYF TGTGCCACCAGCGGACCCACAGGGGGAGATTACGAGCAGTACTTC
- many 12 TRBJ2-1 TRBV10-2 CASSEYVNEQFF TGCGCCAGCAGTGAGTATGTGAATGAGCAGTTCTTC
- - 13 TRBJ1-1 TRBV5-1 CASKLDVRTEAFF TGCGCCAGCAAGCTTGACGTTCGAACTGAAGCTTTCTTT
- many 12 TRBJ2-5 TRBV20-1 CSAKTSLETQYF TGCAGTGCTAAGACCTCCTTGGAGACCCAGTACTTC
TRBD1 - 14 TRBJ2-5 TRBV7-9 CASSPRTGDETQYF TGTGCCAGCAGCCCCCGGACAGGGGATGAGACCCAGTACTTC
- - 15 TRBJ2-5 TRBV15 CATSRAGTSGETQYF TGTGCCACCAGCAGAGCCGGGACGTCTGGAGAGACCCAGTACTTC
TRBD2 many 15 TRBJ2-5 TRBV9 CASSPAGRVAETQYF TGTGCCAGCAGCCCAGCCGGGAGGGTGGCAGAGACCCAGTACTTC
TRBD2 - 13 TRBJ2-1 TRBV6-2/TRBV6-3 CASKGTTGSSQFF TGTGCCAGCAAAGGGACTACCGGCTCGTCTCAGTTCTTC
- - 16 TRBJ2-7 TRBV20-1 CSADGGALPGEYEQYF TGCAGTGCTGACGGTGGGGCCCTACCAGGAGAGTACGAGCAGTACTTC
TRBD1 - 16 TRBJ1-6 TRBV15 CATGSGQGASGSPLHF TGTGCCACCGGCAGTGGACAGGGGGCGTCTGGATCACCCCTCCACTTT
TRBD2 - 12 TRBJ2-1 TRBV12-3/TRBV12-4 CASSPGGGEQFF TGTGCCAGCAGCCCGGGAGGGGGTGAGCAGTTCTTC
- - 14 TRBJ2-3 TRBV15 CATSRTRVTDTQYF TGTGCCACCAGCAGGACTAGGGTCACAGATACGCAGTATTTT
- - 15 TRBJ2-7 TRBV6-5 CASSYTTVPSYEQYF TGTGCCAGCAGTTACACGACAGTTCCCTCCTACGAGCAGTACTTC
- - 13 TRBJ1-1 TRBV25-1 CASSDQGSTEAFF TGTGCCAGCAGTGATCAGGGTTCGACTGAAGCTTTCTTT
- - 15 TRBJ2-2 TRBV12-3/TRBV12-4 CASSLVGGQTGELFF TGTGCCAGCAGTTTGGTGGGAGGTCAGACCGGGGAGCTGTTTTTT
- many 14 TRBJ2-7 TRBV4-2 CASSPRDATYEQYF TGTGCCAGCAGCCCCCGGGACGCCACCTACGAGCAGTACTTC
TRBD1 few 16 TRBJ2-3 TRBV12-3/TRBV12-4 CASSFPYTGDTDTQYF TGTGCCAGCAGTTTCCCCTATACAGGGGACACAGATACGCAGTATTTT
- few 11 TRBJ2-7 TRBV20-1 CSASIREEQYF TGCAGTGCTAGCATACGGGAAGAGCAGTACTTC
TRBD1 - 15 TRBJ2-3 TRBV28 CASSPGQATADTQYF TGTGCCAGCAGTCCGGGACAGGCCACCGCAGATACGCAGTATTTT
- few 15 TRBJ1-6 TRBV20-1 CSARKQGNQGSPLHF TGCAGTGCTAGAAAACAGGGTAACCAAGGTTCACCCCTCCACTTT
TRBD2 few 16 TRBJ2-3 TRBV29-1 CSAPGLAGVGTDTQYF TGCAGCGCCCCCGGACTAGCGGGAGTCGGGACAGATACGCAGTATTTT
TRBD2 few 12 TRBJ2-3 TRBV20-1 CRAGGVADTQYF TGCCGAGCGGGAGGAGTGGCAGATACGCAGTATTTT
- - 13 TRBJ2-1 TRBV29-1 CSVESSVVHEQFF TGCAGCGTTGAAAGTTCAGTGGTCCATGAGCAGTTCTTC
- few 14 TRBJ2-7 TRBV7-9 CASSDMKGSHEQYF TGTGCCAGCAGTGATATGAAGGGGTCGCACGAGCAGTACTTC
TRBD1 - 16 TRBJ1-3 TRBV9 CASSAGQGDFGNTIYF TGTGCCAGCAGCGCCGGACAGGGAGATTTTGGAAACACCATATATTTT
TRBD2 once 19 TRBJ2-5 TRBV6-2/TRBV6-3 CASSYRTSGRAEIGETQYF TGTGCCAGCAGTTACAGGACTAGCGGGAGGGCCGAAATCGGAGAGACCCAGTACTTC
- - 14 TRBJ1-4 TRBV20-1 CSAPRGGTNEKLFF TGCAGTGCGCCGAGAGGGGGAACTAATGAAAAACTGTTTTTT
- - 12 TRBJ2-7 TRBV27 CASSVVGREQYF TGTGCCAGCAGTGTAGTGGGTCGCGAGCAGTACTTC
- - 14 TRBJ2-2 TRBV20-1 CSARGRQNTGELFF TGCAGTGCTAGAGGGAGACAGAACACCGGGGAGCTGTTTTTT
TRBD2 few 13 TRBJ2-7 TRBV20-1 CSARVAGAYEQYF TGCAGTGCTAGAGTCGCGGGGGCCTACGAGCAGTACTTC
- - 15 TRBJ2-3 TRBV7-6 CASSLGPVSTDTQYF TGTGCCAGCAGCTTAGGCCCGGTTAGCACAGATACGCAGTATTTT
- once 15 TRBJ2-1 TRBV6-1 CASSASEGLHNEQFF TGTGCCAGCAGTGCTTCCGAAGGCCTACACAATGAGCAGTTCTTC
TRBD2 few 15 TRBJ2-3 TRBV5-1 CASSLLAGARDTQYF TGCGCCAGCAGCTTACTAGCGGGAGCGCGAGATACGCAGTATTTT
- - 14 TRBJ2-5 TRBV4-3 CASSQESSSETQYF TGCGCCAGCAGCCAAGAATCTAGCTCAGAGACCCAGTACTTC
TRBD2 - 15 TRBJ2-1 TRBV3-1 CASSRAGGPHNEQFF TGTGCCAGCAGCCGGGCGGGGGGGCCTCACAATGAGCAGTTCTTC
- many 12 TRBJ2-7 TRBV6-2/TRBV6-3 CASSSAAYEQYF TGTGCCAGCAGCTCTGCGGCGTACGAGCAGTACTTC
- - 13 TRBJ1-2 TRBV5-1 CASSLDRGYGYTF TGCGCCAGCAGCCTTGACAGAGGCTATGGCTACACCTTC
TRBD2 medium-sized 14 TRBJ2-1 TRBV20-1 CSATPGTRSNEQFF TGCAGTGCCACCCCCGGGACTAGAAGCAATGAGCAGTTCTTC
- - 14 TRBJ2-1 TRBV4-1 CASSQGRDHNEQFF TGCGCCAGCAGCCAAGGTCGCGACCACAATGAGCAGTTCTTC
- - 12 TRBJ2-2 TRBV24-1 CATSENTGELFF TGTGCCACCAGTGAAAACACCGGGGAGCTGTTTTTT
- - 18 TRBJ2-1 TRBV21-1 CASSKDGGLAGGPDEQFF TGTGCCAGCAGCAAAGACGGGGGTTTAGCGGGAGGGCCCGATGAGCAGTTCTTC
- many 13 TRBJ1-2 TRBV30 CAWSSDGFYGYTF TGTGCCTGGAGTTCTGACGGCTTCTATGGCTACACCTTC
TRBD2 few 14 TRBJ2-2 TRBV6-4 CASSPGLDTGELFF TGTGCCAGCAGCCCGGGACTAGACACCGGGGAGCTGTTTTTT